The clone carrying this T cell receptor (beta chain) has a handful of counts. The CDR3 totals 12 residues. CDR1 and CDR2 (germline): SNHLY, FYNNEI. The V end was cut by 11 bases, the J end by 6 bases, with 16 bases between. Making TCR cDNA involved 5'RACE template switching, which added UMIs and a universal primer site. MiXCR was run by TCRdb on the 5' RACE reads, yielding one entry per CDR3 protein. The sample holds hundreds of thousands of distinct CDR3 sequences, 10% to 15% seen once. This record belongs to a study of T cells after yellow fever vaccination. The origin of this receptor is a man aged 25 to 40 who received the YFV17D yellow fever vaccine. Sequenced material: PBMCs, taken on the day of the yellow fever booster vaccination. The chain recombines TRBV2 with TRBJ1-1; D gene ambiguous. The chain's CDR3 is CAAREGLAEAFF. As DNA, the CDR3 is TGTGCCGCGCGAGAAGGGTTGGCTGAAGCTTTCTTT.